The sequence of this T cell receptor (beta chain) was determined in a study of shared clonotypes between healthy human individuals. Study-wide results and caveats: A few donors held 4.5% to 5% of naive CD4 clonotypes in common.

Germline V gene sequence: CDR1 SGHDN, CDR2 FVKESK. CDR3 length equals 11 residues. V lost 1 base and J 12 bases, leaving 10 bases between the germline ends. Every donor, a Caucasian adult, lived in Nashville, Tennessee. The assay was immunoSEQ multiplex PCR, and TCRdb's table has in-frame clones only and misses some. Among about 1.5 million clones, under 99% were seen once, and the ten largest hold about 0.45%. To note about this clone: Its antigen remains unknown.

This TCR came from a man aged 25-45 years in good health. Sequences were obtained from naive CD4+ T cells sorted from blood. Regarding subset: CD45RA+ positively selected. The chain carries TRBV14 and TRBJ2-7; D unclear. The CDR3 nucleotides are TGTGCCAGCAGCCAAGGAGGCAGGTTGTACTTC. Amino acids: CASSQGGRLYF.